These 13 T cell receptor beta chains came from one sample sequenced in a study of shared clonotypes between healthy human individuals. Sequencing was performed with immunoSEQ multiplex PCR; in TCRdb, only in-frame clones are kept and a portion is missing. The table has 2 million to 3 million clones, over 85% seen once. Sequencing was performed on naive CD4+ T cells from PBMCs. Subset noted: CD45RA+ positively selected. The receptor set was obtained from a man between 18 and 35 years old in good health. Some clones in this sample may be carry-over from other donors' samples.

Worth noting for this clone: Other nucleotide sequences from this sample produce the same CDR3. This chain joins TRBV7-3 and TRBJ2-3; the D gene is possibly TRBD1 (6 bases). Per the germline V gene, CDR1 is SGHTA and CDR2 is FQGTGA. V gave up 5 bases and J gave up 3 bases, with 9 bases separating them. The CDR3 is 13 amino acids. The CDR3 protein is CASSPGVTDTQYF. The CDR3 nucleotides read TGTGCCAGCAGCCCAGGGGTTACAGATACGCAGTATTTT.

The rearrangement links TRBV7-9 to TRBJ1-4; 9 bases agree with TRBD1. V lost 6 bases and J lost 5; bases outside the gene matches: 4. Looked up from germline, CDR1 is SEHNR and CDR2 is FQNEAQ (reference sequence). The CDR3 length is 14 residues. CDR3 in DNA: TGTGCCAGCAGGCAAGGGACAGGGAATGAAAAACTGTTTTTT. Its protein product is CASRQGTGNEKLFF. Full variable domain (missing parts from reference TRBV7-9 and TRBJ1-4): DTGVSQNPRHKITKRGQNVTFRCDPISEHNRLYWYRQTLGQGPEFLTYFQNEAQLEKSRLLSDRFSAERPKGSFSTLEIQRTEQGDSAMYLCASRQGTGNEKLFFGSGTQLSVL.

This chain links TRBV7-9 with TRBJ1-2; 9 nucleotides line up with TRBD1. This CDR3 comprises 16 residues. V lost 5 bases and J lost 3; bases outside the gene matches: 10. Germline V CDR1 and CDR2: SEHNR, FQNEAQ (reference sequence). The CDR3 DNA follows: TGTGCCAGCAGCCTGGGACAGGGATTATCTGACTATGGCTACACCTTC. Translation: CASSLGQGLSDYGYTF.

The chain carries TRBV5-5 and TRBJ2-1; 8 bases fit TRBD1. Trimming removed 2 bases from V and 0 bases from J; junction bases left unmatched: 4. Germline CDR1 is SGHKS and CDR2 is YYEKEE (reference sequence). The CDR3 totals 16 residues. In DNA form, the CDR3 reads TGTGCCAGCAGCTTTGAAGGGACAGGCTCCTACAATGAGCAGTTCTTC. Translating it yields CASSFEGTGSYNEQFF.

This clone has more than one count but fewer than ten. Other nucleotide sequences in the sample specify the same CDR3. The V call is TRBV28, the J call TRBJ1-5; D unresolved. The CDR3 runs 12 residues. Trimming stripped 4 bases from V and 4 bases from J, with 5 bases between. Per germline, CDR1 MDHEN and CDR2 SYDVKM. The CDR3 DNA reads as TGTGCCAGCAGTTCGTTAAATCAGCCCCAGCATTTT. Translation gives CASSSLNQPQHF.

The rearrangement uses TRBV5-4 and TRBJ1-1, with 8 positions matching TRBD1. Germline-derived CDR1 and CDR2 are SGHNT and YYREEE (reference sequence). The V gene end was trimmed by 2 bases and the J gene end by 4 bases; junction bases not matched to a gene: 16. The CDR3 runs to 18 residues. For the CDR3, the DNA is TGTGCCAGCAGCTTTGGGGGCCAGGGGGCGAATGGCGGCACTGAAGCTTTCTTT. Amino acid sequence: CASSFGGQGANGGTEAFF.

V and J are TRBV4-1 and TRBJ1-1; D uncertain. Germline V lookup: CDR1 MGHRA, CDR2 YSYEKL. The CDR3 loop spans 13 amino acids. V lost 7 bases and J lost 1, with 10 bases in between. The CDR3 sequence is CASTRTQNTEAFF. In nucleotides, the CDR3 is TGCGCCAGCACCCGTACACAGAACACTGAAGCTTTCTTT.

V gene TRBV15 combines with J gene TRBJ2-7; 7 bases match TRBD1. The V gene end was trimmed by 6 bases and the J gene end by 6 bases; junction bases not matched to a gene: 8. Germline V gene data show CDR1 as LNHNV and CDR2 as YYDKDF (reference sequence). The CDR3 has 13 residues. The CDR3 sequence is CATSKGTAGEQYF. In DNA form, the CDR3 reads TGTGCCACCAGTAAGGGGACAGCCGGCGAGCAGTACTTC.

This clone appeared a single time. The sample has other DNA sequences that encode this CDR3 too. The chain uses TRBV20-1 and TRBJ2-7; D is unresolved. CDR3 length equals 11 residues. The V gene lost 1 base and the J gene lost 4 bases, with 5 bases spanning the gap. Germline V CDR1 and CDR2: DFQATT, SNEGSKA (reference sequence). The CDR3 coding sequence is TGCAGTGCTAGAGTTGGTTACGAGCAGTACTTC. This encodes CSARVGYEQYF.

The V call is TRBV11-2, the J call TRBJ2-3; TRBD2 matches 12 bases. The CDR3 loop spans 17 amino acids. V shed 5 bases and J 3 bases; nucleotides not matched to a gene: 9. Germline V gene sequence: CDR1 SGHAT, CDR2 FQNNGV. The CDR3 reads CASSRPMTSGRTDTQYF. The DNA for the CDR3 is TGTGCCAGCAGCCGCCCCATGACTAGCGGGAGAACAGATACGCAGTATTTT.

On this clone: Other nucleotide sequences from this sample produce the same CDR3. The chain couples TRBV7-3 to TRBJ2-1; D gene ambiguous. The germline CDR1 and CDR2 sequences are SGHTA and FQGTGA. Trimming removed 2 bases from V and 3 bases from J, with 11 bases in between. The CDR3 is 15 residues long. CDR3: CASSLRRAGYNEQFF. The CDR3 nucleotides are TGTGCCAGCAGCTTACGAAGGGCCGGCTACAATGAGCAGTTCTTC.

The chain couples TRBV4-2 to TRBJ1-2; perhaps TRBD1 as D (5 bases). CDR1 LGHNA and CDR2 YNFKEQ come from the germline V gene. Trimming shortened V by 2 bases and J by 8 bases, and 18 bases separated the two germline ends. The CDR3 extends over 15 amino acids. CDR3 in amino acids: CASSQPREGKIGYTF. Here the CDR3 DNA reads TGTGCCAGCAGCCAACCCAGGGAGGGGAAGATCGGCTACACCTTC.

The chain uses TRBV18 and TRBJ1-4; a weak D match, TRBD1 (5 bases). V lost 3 bases and J lost 5, with 13 bases in between. The length of the CDR3 is 15 residues. Germline CDR1 reads KGHSH; CDR2 reads LQKENI. This chain's CDR3 is CASSPRDRQNEKLFF. CDR3 sequence (DNA): TGTGCCAGCTCACCCCGGGACCGGCAGAATGAAAAACTGTTTTTT.